The T cell receptor beta chain under discussion was sequenced for a study of blood T cell repertoires in COVID-19. Study overall: T cells, B-cell-depleted T cells, or PBMCs provided the cDNA or gDNA that served as material.

CDR3 length: 17 amino acids. Measured with immunoSEQ multiplex PCR; TCRdb has only the in-frame clones, and not every one. This table holds 81,000 or so clones, about 81% found once. Input material: peripheral blood. V usage is TRBV1 and J usage is TRBJ1-5. TRBV1 is reported as a pseudogene. This clonotype was sampled from a human donor in a cohort sampled during active COVID-19. CDR3 nucleotide sequence: TGCACCAGCAGCCAAGGGATCGAGACTATTATCAATCAGCCCCAGCATTTT. Translating it yields CTSSQGIETIINQPQHF.